This TCR beta chain emerged from a study of blood T cell repertoires in COVID-19. About the research overall: Material from acute and convalescent COVID-19 was sourced from the United States, Italy and Spain. Sources were T cells, B-cell-depleted T cells, or PBMCs; the material itself was cDNA or gDNA.

The germline V and J ends were trimmed by 8 bases and 4 bases, with 12 bases remaining between them. The length of the CDR3 is 13 residues. Germline loops: CDR1 MNHEY, CDR2 SVGAGI. The method was immunoSEQ multiplex PCR; TCRdb's version includes in-frame clones alone and lacks a portion of them. The sample has some 150,000 clones; approximately 86% are singletons. The specimen sequenced was peripheral blood. This chain links TRBV6-5 with TRBJ2-1; D uncertain. The clonotype originates from a human donor in a cohort sampled during active COVID-19. The chain's CDR3 is CASENALYNEQFF. CDR3 nucleotides: TGTGCCAGCGAGAACGCTCTTTACAATGAGCAGTTCTTC.